This T cell receptor beta chain was identified during a study of vaccination and CD4 T cells after COVID-19. Study-wide results and caveats: Median SARS-CoV-2-reactive clonotype numbers went up from approximately 21 to 38, but not significantly.

Treatment denoted: roughly 11-day PBMC culture with coronavirus spike peptide pools or control peptides (ViraFEST assay). V lost 3 bases and J lost 8, with 10 bases in between. Germline lookup yields CDR1 MDHEN and CDR2 SYDVKM. CDR3 length equals 12 residues. For this clonotype: What it binds is not known.

Cultured CD4+ T cell DNA underwent sequencing with the Oncomine TCR Beta short-read assay. MiXCR, run by TCRdb on the PCR reads, gives a single entry per CDR3 protein. The sample lists some 18,000 distinct CDR3 sequences; roughly 50% were seen once. The V call is TRBV28, the J call TRBJ1-2, with no clear D. Source material: CD4+ T cells from blood, cultured in vitro. This TCR was sampled from a human donor who had recovered from COVID-19. This CDR3 reads CASSFPLYGYTF. The CDR3 DNA is TGTGCCAGCAGTTTCCCCCTTTACGGCTACACCTTC.